The source of this T cell receptor beta chain is a study of shared clonotypes between healthy human individuals. All donors qualified as healthy HIV-negative adults and had experienced no recent acute infections or vaccinations. It was tens of millions of PBMCs that unsorted samples used for genomic DNA. In germline, CDR1 is SNHLY, CDR2 FYNNEI. V shed 6 bases and J 6 bases; nucleotides not matched to a gene: 6. This CDR3 contains 15 residues. Profiled with immunoSEQ multiplex PCR; TCRdb holds only in-frame clones, not every one. The sample includes about half a million clones, around four fifths of them seen just once.

This sequence was found in a middle-aged woman in good health. Some clones in this sample may be carry-over from other donors' samples. The sequencing input was PBMCs. The chain couples TRBV2 to TRBJ2-2; 11 nucleotides line up with TRBD2. The DNA of the CDR3 is TGTGCCAGCAGCGTACTAGCGGGAGAGCCCGGGGAGCTGTTTTTT. This sequence encodes CASSVLAGEPGELFF.